Shown below are 26 T cell receptor beta chains from a single sample sequenced in a study of T cell repertoires in cytomegalovirus infection. These TCRs' antigens remain unknown. Each CDR3 protein gets one entry after TCRdb re-called the reads with MiXCR. The sample holds about 920,000 distinct CDR3 sequences, 25% to 40% seen once. The sample here was cultured CD8+ T cells from PBMCs, taken from culture after CMV antigen stimulation. These receptors came from a human donor in good health (CMV status not recorded). Some clones in this sample may be carry-over from other donors' samples.

This clonotype was seen a handful of times. The chain combines TRBV15 with TRBJ2-3; TRBD1 matches 11 bases. V lost 0 bases and J lost 3; bases outside the gene matches: 8. Germline V gene sequence: CDR1 LNHNV, CDR2 YYDKDF (reference sequence). CDR3 length equals 18 residues. CDR3: CATSRDLWDRGRTDTQYF. CDR3 DNA sequence: TGTGCCACCAGCAGAGACTTATGGGACAGGGGGAGGACAGATACGCAGTATTTT.

This clonotype was recorded many times. The rearrangement links TRBV6-5 to TRBJ1-5; D remains ambiguous. The CDR3 spans 14 residues. V lost 2 bases and J lost 0, with 5 bases in between. CDR1 and CDR2 (germline): MNHEY, SVGAGI. The DNA of the CDR3 is TGTGCCAGCAGTTACCGGAATAGCAATCAGCCCCAGCATTTT. Its protein product is CASSYRNSNQPQHF.

This clonotype was recorded at least ten times. V gene TRBV7-8 combines with J gene TRBJ2-5; 9 bases are shared with TRBD1. The CDR3 sequence is 13 residues long. V shed 7 bases and J 4 bases; nucleotides not matched to a gene: 4. Per germline, CDR1 SGHVS and CDR2 FQNEAQ. The DNA of the CDR3 is TGTGCCAGCAAACAGGGGGCGGGAGAGACCCAGTACTTC. Translating gives CASKQGAGETQYF.

The chain employs TRBV29-1 and TRBJ2-3, with D unclear. The germline gives CDR1 SQVTM, CDR2 ANQGSEA. The CDR3 is 15 residues long. Trimming left V 0 bases short and J 3 bases short, with 13 bases between. The CDR3 spells CSVEDSGLRTDTQYF. CDR3 sequence (DNA): TGCAGCGTTGAAGATTCTGGGCTAAGGACAGATACGCAGTATTTT.

This chain uses TRBV29-1 with TRBJ2-1, with 9 bases fitting TRBD2. The CDR3 runs to 14 residues. Germline values: CDR1 SQVTM, CDR2 ANQGSEA. V shed 6 bases and J 4 bases; nucleotides not matched to a gene: 7. DNA for the CDR3: TGCAGCGTGGAGCGGGGGGCTGTATACAATGAGCAGTTCTTC. This encodes CSVERGAVYNEQFF.

This clonotype was seen at least ten times. This sequence joins TRBV12-3 or TRBV12-4 and TRBJ2-5; a possible D gene is TRBD2 (6 bases). Trimming stripped 10 bases from V and 7 bases from J, with 16 bases between. The CDR3 is 12 amino acids. As DNA, the CDR3 is TGTGCCATCACGCGTCAGGGAGGGACCCAGTACTTC. The encoded protein is CAITRQGGTQYF.

V is TRBV6-1 and J is TRBJ2-2; no definite D call. This CDR3 has 11 amino acids. Germline V lookup: CDR1 MNHNS, CDR2 SASEGT. With 7 bases removed from V and 7 bases from J, the gap between germline ends came to 7 bases. CDR3 nucleotide sequence: TGTGCCAGCACGGATCACGGGGAGCTGTTTTTT. Its translation is CASTDHGELFF.

This sequence joins TRBV7-6 and TRBJ1-2; D call uncertain. Per germline, CDR1 SGHVS and CDR2 FNYEAQ. The germline V and J ends were trimmed by 5 bases and 9 bases, with 19 bases remaining between them. The CDR3 spans 14 residues. The CDR3 DNA sequence: TGTGCCAGCAGCCCAGTGGCGGCAGTGGATAGCTACACCTTC. Its translation: CASSPVAAVDSYTF.

V usage is TRBV28 and J usage is TRBJ1-2; TRBD1 matches 9 bases. With V trimmed by 5 bases and J by 2 bases, 6 bases remained unmatched. CDR3 length: 15 residues. Per germline, CDR1 MDHEN and CDR2 SYDVKM. CDR3 protein: CASSLDRGMNYGYTF. The CDR3 nucleotides read TGTGCCAGCAGTCTCGACAGGGGGATGAACTATGGCTACACCTTC.

This clonotype has a handful of counts. This sequence joins TRBV6-6 and TRBJ1-4; D gene ambiguous. The CDR3 runs 14 residues. From germline, CDR1 is MNHNY and CDR2 SVGAGI (reference sequence). Deletions cut 8 bases from V and 4 bases from J, with 14 bases between. CDR3 sequence (DNA): TGTGCCAGCGGCCCTGGTAATCTTAATGAAAAACTGTTTTTT. As protein: CASGPGNLNEKLFF.

V and J are TRBV6-2 or TRBV6-3 and TRBJ2-7; D is perhaps TRBD2 (5 bases). This CDR3 is 12 amino acids long. The germline V gene encodes CDR1 MNHEY and CDR2 SVGEGT. The germline V and J ends were trimmed by 2 bases and 7 bases, with 9 bases remaining between them. CDR3 protein: CASSYPGLEQYV. The CDR3 nucleotides read TGTGCCAGCAGTTACCCGGGATTGGAGCAGTACGTC.

This clonotype was picked up many times. This chain connects TRBV12-3 or TRBV12-4 to TRBJ2-6; no clear D gene. With 3 bases removed from V and 2 bases from J, the gap between germline ends came to 2 bases. The CDR3 contains 13 residues. The CDR3 sequence is CASSFPGANVLTF. In DNA, the CDR3 is TGTGCCAGCAGTTTCCCTGGGGCCAACGTCCTGACTTTC.

The chain carries TRBV6-5 and TRBJ2-2; D unclear. Trimming cost V 8 bases and J 1 base, with 5 bases left between them. CDR1 is MNHEY, CDR2 SVGAGI, per germline. The length of the CDR3 is 12 residues. The DNA for the CDR3 is TGTGCCAGCGGTTGGAACACCGGGGAGCTGTTTTTT. It codes for CASGWNTGELFF.

This clonotype was seen only a few times. The chain couples TRBV13 to TRBJ1-2; 10 bases are shared with TRBD1. Germline trimming cut 4 bases from V and 7 bases from J; bases unmatched to any gene: 3. CDR1 and CDR2 (germline): PRHDT, FYEKMQ (reference sequence). This CDR3 region has 13 residues. The CDR3 protein is CASSSGTGVGYTF. The DNA of the CDR3 is TGTGCCAGCAGCTCCGGGACAGGGGTTGGCTACACCTTC. Full variable domain (missing parts from reference TRBV13 and TRBJ1-2): AAGVIQSPRHLIKEKRETATLKCYPIPRHDTVYWYQQGPGQDPQFLISFYEKMQSDKGSIPDRFSAQQFSDYHSELNMSSLELGDSALYFCASSSGTGVGYTFGSGTRLTVV.

This chain links TRBV15 with TRBJ2-5, with D possibly matching TRBD1 (6 bases). The CDR3 length is 14 residues. The V end lost 5 bases, the J end lost 1 base, and 11 bases lay between the germline ends. Germline loops: CDR1 LNHNV, CDR2 YYDKDF (reference sequence). As DNA, the CDR3 is TGTGCCACCAGCCCCTACAGGGTCCAAGAGACCCAGTACTTC. It encodes CATSPYRVQETQYF.

The gene calls are TRBV11-2 and TRBJ1-3; no definite D call. V dropped 3 bases and J dropped 6 bases, with 6 bases sitting between them. The germline gives CDR1 SGHAT, CDR2 FQNNGV. The CDR3 runs 12 residues. In nucleotides, the CDR3 is TGTGCCAGCAGCTTTGATCAAAACACCATATATTTT. As protein: CASSFDQNTIYF.

The chain has TRBV12-3 or TRBV12-4 and TRBJ2-2; 10 bases align to TRBD2. V shed 5 bases and J 4 bases; nucleotides not matched to a gene: 1. The length of the CDR3 is 14 residues. For the CDR3, the DNA is TGTGCCAGCAGTAGCGGGGGGGCCACCGGGGAGCTGTTTTTT. It encodes CASSSGGATGELFF.

The chain is built from TRBV6-2 or TRBV6-3 and TRBJ2-7; D possibly corresponds to TRBD2 (7 bases). Per germline, CDR1 MNHEY and CDR2 SVGEGT. CDR3 length: 16 residues. With 8 bases removed from V and 5 bases from J, the gap between germline ends came to 25 bases. The CDR3 loop reads CASSRLGGAYVHEQYV. CDR3 coding DNA: TGTGCCAGCTCCCGCCTGGGGGGGGCATATGTCCACGAGCAGTACGTC.

Remarks on this clonotype: No conserved phenylalanine or tryptophan is present at the end of the CDR3, so a read error is the likely explanation. The CDR3 loop is CASSLWTSGYSTDTQYS. In nucleotides, the CDR3 is TGTGCCAGCAGCCTCTGGACTAGCGGATACAGCACAGATACGCAGTATTCT. The chain links TRBV7-2 to TRBJ2-3; TRBD2 matches at 10 bases. The germline V gene encodes CDR1 SGHTA and CDR2 FQGNSA. The CDR3 has 17 residues. The J segment lost 0 bases and the V segment lost 5 bases, leaving 8 bases of the junction unmatched.

This clonotype was picked up many times. This chain links TRBV6-6 with TRBJ2-6; TRBD1 is a possible D gene (6 bases). The CDR3 runs 16 residues. Trimming stripped 2 bases from V and 2 bases from J, with 10 bases between. The germline V gene encodes CDR1 MNHNY and CDR2 SVGAGI (reference sequence). The chain's CDR3 is CASSYPNRAGANVLTF. CDR3 nucleotides: TGTGCCAGCAGTTACCCGAACAGGGCTGGGGCCAACGTCCTGACTTTC.

This clonotype was recorded a few times. The rearrangement uses TRBV6-1 and TRBJ1-1; 7 positions match TRBD1. Per germline, CDR1 MNHNS and CDR2 SASEGT. V lost 1 base and J lost 3; bases outside the gene matches: 8. This CDR3 has 16 residues. The DNA for the CDR3 is TGTGCCAGCAGTGAAGTAGACAGGGCGGAGGACACTGAAGCTTTCTTT. Amino acids: CASSEVDRAEDTEAFF.

This clonotype was seen at least ten times. The rearrangement joins TRBV7-8 to TRBJ2-1, with a possible D match to TRBD1 (6 bases). Trimming cost V 5 bases and J 12 bases, with 14 bases left between them. The CDR3 runs 12 residues. Germline values: CDR1 SGHVS, CDR2 FQNEAQ. This chain's CDR3 is CASSQTTDRQFF. CDR3 DNA: TGTGCCAGCAGCCAAACCACGGACAGGCAGTTCTTC.

This clonotype was detected only a few times. The gene calls are TRBV6-1 and TRBJ2-1; 15 bases are shared with TRBD2. The CDR3 spans 17 residues. The junction had 4 bases not matched to a gene; V was cut back by 3 bases and J by 4 bases. Germline V gene sequence: CDR1 MNHNS, CDR2 SASEGT. The CDR3 loop reads CASSELGLAGGYNEQFF. CDR3 DNA: TGTGCCAGCAGTGAGCTGGGACTAGCGGGGGGTTACAATGAGCAGTTCTTC.

As regards this clonotype: A much larger clone lies a single base off, so this may be a read error. The chain links TRBV6-2 or TRBV6-3 to TRBJ1-5; D ambiguous. The CDR3 covers 17 residues. Germline CDR1 reads MNHEY; CDR2 reads SVGEGT. In nucleotides, the CDR3 is TGTGCCAGTACCTCGAGAGGGAACACCTATAGCATTCAGCCCCAGCATTTT. This gives the protein CASTSRGNTYSIQPQHF.

The rearrangement links TRBV29-1 to TRBJ2-4; tentative D call: TRBD2 (6 bases). This CDR3 comprises 13 residues. Germline CDR1 SQVTM, CDR2 ANQGSEA. With 2 bases removed from V and 6 bases from J, the gap between germline ends came to 11 bases. The CDR3 nucleotides read TGCAGCGTTGAAACGGGAGTTGGAAACATTCAGTACTTC. It is translated as CSVETGVGNIQYF.

In this sample, this clonotype turned up a few times. The rearrangement joins TRBV6-2 or TRBV6-3 to TRBJ2-1; maybe TRBD2 (6 bases). CDR1 is MNHEY and CDR2 is SVGEGT in the germline V gene. Between the trimmed V and J ends, which lost 3 bases and 4 bases, there was a span of 10 bases. The CDR3 has 14 amino acids. CDR3 nucleotides: TGTGCCAGCAGTTATTTTGCGGGATACAATGAGCAGTTCTTC. This encodes CASSYFAGYNEQFF.